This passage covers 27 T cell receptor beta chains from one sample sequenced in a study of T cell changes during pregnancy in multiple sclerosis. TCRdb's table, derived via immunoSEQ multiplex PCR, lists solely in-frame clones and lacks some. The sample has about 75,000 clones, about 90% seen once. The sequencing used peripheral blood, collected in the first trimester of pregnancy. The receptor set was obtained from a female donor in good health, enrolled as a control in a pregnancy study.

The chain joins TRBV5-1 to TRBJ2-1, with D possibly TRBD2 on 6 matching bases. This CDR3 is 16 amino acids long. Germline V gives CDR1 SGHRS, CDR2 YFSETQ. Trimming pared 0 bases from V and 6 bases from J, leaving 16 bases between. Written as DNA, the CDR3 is TGCGCCAGCAGCTTGGTCGGCGGTAACGGGGGCAATGAGCAGTTCTTC. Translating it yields CASSLVGGNGGNEQFF.

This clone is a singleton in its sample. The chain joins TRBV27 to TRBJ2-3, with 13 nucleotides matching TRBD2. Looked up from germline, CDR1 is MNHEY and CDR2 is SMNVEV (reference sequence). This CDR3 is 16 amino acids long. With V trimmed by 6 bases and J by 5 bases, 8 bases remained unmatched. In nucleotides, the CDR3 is TGTGCCAGCAGATCCACTAGCGGGGGGGGGATAGATACGCAGTATTTT. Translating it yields CASRSTSGGGIDTQYF.

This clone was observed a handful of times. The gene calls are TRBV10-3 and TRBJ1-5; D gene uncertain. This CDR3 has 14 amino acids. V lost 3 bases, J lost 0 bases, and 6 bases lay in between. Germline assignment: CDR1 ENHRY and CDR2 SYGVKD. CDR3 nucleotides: TGTGCCATCAGTGATGGCAGTAGCAATCAGCCCCAGCATTTT. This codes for CAISDGSSNQPQHF.

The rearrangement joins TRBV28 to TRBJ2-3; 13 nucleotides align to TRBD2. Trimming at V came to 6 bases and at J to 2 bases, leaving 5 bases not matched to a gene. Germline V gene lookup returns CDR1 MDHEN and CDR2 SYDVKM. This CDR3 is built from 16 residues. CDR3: CASSDGTSGATDTQYF. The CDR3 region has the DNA TGTGCCAGCAGCGATGGGACTAGCGGGGCCACAGATACGCAGTATTTT.

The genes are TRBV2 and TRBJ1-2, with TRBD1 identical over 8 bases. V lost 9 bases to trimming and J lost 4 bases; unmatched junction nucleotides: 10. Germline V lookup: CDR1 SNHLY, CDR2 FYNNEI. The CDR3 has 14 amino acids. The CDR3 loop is CASSGQGVTYGYTF. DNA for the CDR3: TGTGCCAGTTCAGGACAGGGAGTAACCTATGGCTACACCTTC.

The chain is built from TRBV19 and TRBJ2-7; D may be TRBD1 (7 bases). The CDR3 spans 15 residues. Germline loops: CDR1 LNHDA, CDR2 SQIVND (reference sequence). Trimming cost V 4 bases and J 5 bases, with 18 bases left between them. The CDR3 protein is CASSKGQRASNEQYF. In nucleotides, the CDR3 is TGTGCCAGTAGTAAGGGACAGCGGGCGTCGAACGAGCAGTACTTC.

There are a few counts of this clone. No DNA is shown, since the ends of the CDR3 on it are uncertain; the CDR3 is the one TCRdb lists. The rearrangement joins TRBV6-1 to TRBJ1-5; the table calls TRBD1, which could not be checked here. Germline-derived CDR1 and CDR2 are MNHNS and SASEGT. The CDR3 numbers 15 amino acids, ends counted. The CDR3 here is CASILAGQKNQPQHF.

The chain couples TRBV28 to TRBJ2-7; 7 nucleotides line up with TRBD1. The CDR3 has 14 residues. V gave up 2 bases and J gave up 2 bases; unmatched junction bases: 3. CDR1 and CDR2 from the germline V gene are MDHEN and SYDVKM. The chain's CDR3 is CASSLPGQPYEQYF. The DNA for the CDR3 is TGTGCCAGCAGTTTACCGGGACAGCCCTACGAGCAGTACTTC.

The CDR3 coding sequence is TGCGCCAGCAGCCAAGAAGCATCTCTCGGCAGGCCAGAGACCCAGTACTTC. It translates to CASSQEASLGRPETQYF. This chain uses TRBV4-1 with TRBJ2-5; D ambiguous. Germline loops: CDR1 MGHRA, CDR2 YSYEKL. CDR3 length: 17 amino acids. V was pared by 0 bases and J by 4 bases, with 18 bases between.

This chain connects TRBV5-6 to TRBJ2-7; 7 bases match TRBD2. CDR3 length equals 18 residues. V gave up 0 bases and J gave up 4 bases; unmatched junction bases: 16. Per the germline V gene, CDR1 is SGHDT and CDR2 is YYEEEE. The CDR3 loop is CASSLAEVAGFPSYEQYF. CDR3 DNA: TGTGCCAGCAGCTTGGCCGAGGTAGCGGGTTTCCCCTCGTACGAGCAGTACTTC.

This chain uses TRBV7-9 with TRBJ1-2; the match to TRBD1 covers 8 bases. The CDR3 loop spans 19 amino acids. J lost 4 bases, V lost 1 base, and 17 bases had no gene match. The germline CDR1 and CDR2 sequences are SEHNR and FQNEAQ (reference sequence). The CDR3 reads CASSLGETPGQARPYGYTF. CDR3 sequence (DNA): TGTGCCAGCAGCTTAGGAGAAACCCCGGGACAGGCACGCCCCTATGGCTACACCTTC.

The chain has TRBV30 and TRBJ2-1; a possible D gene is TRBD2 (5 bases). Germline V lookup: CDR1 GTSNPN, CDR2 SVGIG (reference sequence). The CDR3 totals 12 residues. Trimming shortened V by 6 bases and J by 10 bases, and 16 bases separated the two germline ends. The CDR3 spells CACPGLAPEQFF. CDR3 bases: TGTGCCTGCCCCGGACTGGCCCCAGAGCAGTTCTTC.

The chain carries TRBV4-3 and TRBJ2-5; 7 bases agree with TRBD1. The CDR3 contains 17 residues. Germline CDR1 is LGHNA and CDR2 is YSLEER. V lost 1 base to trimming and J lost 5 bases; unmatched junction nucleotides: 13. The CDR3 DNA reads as TGCGCCAGCAGCCAAGTGGGACAGATAACCTTAGGGGAGACCCAGTACTTC. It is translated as CASSQVGQITLGETQYF.

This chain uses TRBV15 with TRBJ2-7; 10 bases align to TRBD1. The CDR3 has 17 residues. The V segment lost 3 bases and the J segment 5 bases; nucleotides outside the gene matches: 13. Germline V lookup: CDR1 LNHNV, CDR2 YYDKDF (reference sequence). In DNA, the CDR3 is TGTGCCACCAGCAGCGACAGGGGGCTTTTTGTGAGGAACGAGCAGTACTTC. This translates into CATSSDRGLFVRNEQYF.

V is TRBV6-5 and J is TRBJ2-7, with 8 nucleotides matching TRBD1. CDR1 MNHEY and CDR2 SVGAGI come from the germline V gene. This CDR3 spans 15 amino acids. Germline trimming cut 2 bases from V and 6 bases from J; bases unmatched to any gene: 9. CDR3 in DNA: TGTGCCAGCAGTTACACCAGGGACAGGTCTGCCGAGCAGTACTTC. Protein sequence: CASSYTRDRSAEQYF.

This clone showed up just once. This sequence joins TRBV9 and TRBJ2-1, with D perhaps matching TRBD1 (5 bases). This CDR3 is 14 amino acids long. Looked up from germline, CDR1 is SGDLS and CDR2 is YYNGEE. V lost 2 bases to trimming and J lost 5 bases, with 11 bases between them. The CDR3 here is CASSVPGFDNEQFF. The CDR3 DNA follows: TGTGCCAGCAGCGTCCCAGGGTTTGACAATGAGCAGTTCTTC.

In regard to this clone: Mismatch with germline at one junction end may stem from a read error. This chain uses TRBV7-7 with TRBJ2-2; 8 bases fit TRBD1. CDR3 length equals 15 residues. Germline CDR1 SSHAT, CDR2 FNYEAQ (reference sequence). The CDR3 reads CASSPRGQGGGELFF. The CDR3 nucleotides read TGTGCTAGCAGCCCGCGAGGACAGGGAGGCGGGGAGCTGTTTTTT.

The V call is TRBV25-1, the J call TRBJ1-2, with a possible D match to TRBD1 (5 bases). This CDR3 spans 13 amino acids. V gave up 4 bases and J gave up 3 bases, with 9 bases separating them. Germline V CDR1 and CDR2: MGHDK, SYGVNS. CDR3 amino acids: CASSAGQDYGYTF. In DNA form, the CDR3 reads TGTGCCAGCAGTGCCGGACAAGACTATGGCTACACCTTC.

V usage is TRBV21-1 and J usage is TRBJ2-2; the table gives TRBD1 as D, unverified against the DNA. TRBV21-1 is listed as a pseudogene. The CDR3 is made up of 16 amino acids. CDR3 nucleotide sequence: TGTGCCACTAAACGTAGGCAGGGGCCGAACACCGGGGAGCTGTTTTTT. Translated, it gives CATKRRQGPNTGELFF.

CDR3 amino acids: CASSPQDRPIYGYTF. The DNA for the CDR3 is TGTGCCAGCAGTCCCCAGGACAGGCCAATCTATGGCTACACCTTC. The chain employs TRBV6-5 and TRBJ1-2; 7 nucleotides match TRBD1. Looked up from germline, CDR1 is MNHEY and CDR2 is SVGAGI. The V segment lost 5 bases and the J segment 4 bases; nucleotides outside the gene matches: 10. The CDR3 is 15 amino acids.

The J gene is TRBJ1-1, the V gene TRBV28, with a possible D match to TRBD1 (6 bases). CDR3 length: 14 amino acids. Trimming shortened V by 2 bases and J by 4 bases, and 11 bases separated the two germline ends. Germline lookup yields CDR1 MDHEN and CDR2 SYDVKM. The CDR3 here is CASSLTGIGTEAFF. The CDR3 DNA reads TGTGCCAGCAGTTTAACAGGGATTGGCACTGAAGCTTTCTTT.

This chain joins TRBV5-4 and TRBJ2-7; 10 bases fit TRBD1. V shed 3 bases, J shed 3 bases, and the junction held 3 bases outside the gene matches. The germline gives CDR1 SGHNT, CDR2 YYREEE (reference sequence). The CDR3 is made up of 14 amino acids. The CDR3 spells CASSWTGGNYEQYF. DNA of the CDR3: TGTGCCAGCAGCTGGACAGGGGGGAACTACGAGCAGTACTTC.

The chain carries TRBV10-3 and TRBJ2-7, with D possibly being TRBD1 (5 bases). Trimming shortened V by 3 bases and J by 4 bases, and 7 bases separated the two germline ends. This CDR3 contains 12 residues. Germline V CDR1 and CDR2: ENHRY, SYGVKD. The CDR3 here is CAISDKGYEQYF. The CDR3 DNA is TGTGCCATCAGTGATAAGGGGTACGAGCAGTACTTC.

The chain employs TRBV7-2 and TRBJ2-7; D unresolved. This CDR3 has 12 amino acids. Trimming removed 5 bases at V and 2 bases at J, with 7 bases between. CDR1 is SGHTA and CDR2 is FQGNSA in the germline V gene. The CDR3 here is CASSHITYEQYF. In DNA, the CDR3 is TGTGCCAGCAGCCACATAACCTACGAGCAGTACTTC.

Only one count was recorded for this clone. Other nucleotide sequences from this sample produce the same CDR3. The chain's CDR3 is CASSPLAGDSYEQYF. CDR3 DNA: TGCGCCAGCAGCCCATTAGCGGGAGACTCCTACGAGCAGTACTTC. The chain uses TRBV4-3 and TRBJ2-7; 9 bases agree with TRBD2. The CDR3 sequence is 15 residues long. Germline assignment: CDR1 LGHNA and CDR2 YSLEER. V shed 4 bases and J 0 bases; nucleotides not matched to a gene: 4.

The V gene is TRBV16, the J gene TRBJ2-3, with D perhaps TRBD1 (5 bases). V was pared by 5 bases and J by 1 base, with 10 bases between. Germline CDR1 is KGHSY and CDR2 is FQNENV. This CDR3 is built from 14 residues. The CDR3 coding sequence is TGTGCCAGCAGCGGCGCAGGGCGCACAGATACGCAGTATTTT. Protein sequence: CASSGAGRTDTQYF.

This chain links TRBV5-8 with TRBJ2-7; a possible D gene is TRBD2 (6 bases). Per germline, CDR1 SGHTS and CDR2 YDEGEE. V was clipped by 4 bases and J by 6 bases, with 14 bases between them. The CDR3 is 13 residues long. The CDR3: CASSVRGKGEQYF. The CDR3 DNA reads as TGTGCCAGCAGCGTTCGGGGGAAGGGCGAGCAGTACTTC. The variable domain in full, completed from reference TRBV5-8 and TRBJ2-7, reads EAGVTQSPTHLIKTRGQQATLRCSPISGHTSVYWYQQALGLGLQFLLWYDEGEERNRGNFPPRFSGRQFPNYSSELNVNALELEDSALYLCASSVRGKGEQYFGPGTRLTVT.